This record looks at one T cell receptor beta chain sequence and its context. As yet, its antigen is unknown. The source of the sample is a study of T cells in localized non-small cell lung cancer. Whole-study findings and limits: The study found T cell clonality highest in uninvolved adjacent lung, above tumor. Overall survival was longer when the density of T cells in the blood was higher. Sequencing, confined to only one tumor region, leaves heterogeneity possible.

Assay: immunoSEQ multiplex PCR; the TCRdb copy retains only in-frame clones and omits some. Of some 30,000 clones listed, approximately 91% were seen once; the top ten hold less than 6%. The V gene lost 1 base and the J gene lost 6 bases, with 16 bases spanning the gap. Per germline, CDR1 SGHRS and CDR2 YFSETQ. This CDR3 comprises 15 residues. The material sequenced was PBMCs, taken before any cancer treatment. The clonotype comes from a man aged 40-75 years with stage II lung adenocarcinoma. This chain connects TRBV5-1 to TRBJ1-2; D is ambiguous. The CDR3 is CASSLSDTFGHGYTF. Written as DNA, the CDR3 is TGCGCCAGCAGCTTGTCAGACACCTTCGGGCATGGCTACACCTTC.